The rows below give T cell receptor beta chains drawn from one sample of a study of CD8+ T cells in alopecia areata. Assay: immunoSEQ multiplex PCR; the TCRdb copy retains only in-frame clones and omits some. The sample has 90,000 to 150,000 clones, approximately 60% seen once. Sequenced material: CD4+ T cells sorted from blood. The source of these receptors is a human donor in good health. CDR3s include the opening cysteine and the closing phenylalanine or tryptophan. A D gene is named only where the DNA matches it firmly. Some rows mark clone size as missing; the rest say once, few, many or name a class of expanded clone.

v_gene: TRBV27; j_gene: TRBJ1-2; abundance: NA; d_gene: TRBD1; CDR3nt: TGTGCCAGCAGATACAACGGACAGGGTGGGGGCTACACCTTC; CDR3aa: CASRYNGQGGGYTF
v_gene: TRBV5-4; j_gene: TRBJ2-7; abundance: NA; d_gene: NA; CDR3nt: TGTGCCAGCAGCACAGGCAGGGGATCAGCCTACGAGCAGTACTTC; CDR3aa: CASSTGRGSAYEQYF
v_gene: TRBV25-1; j_gene: TRBJ1-1; abundance: once; d_gene: TRBD1; CDR3nt: TGTGCCAGCAGTGGCCGACCCGGGACAGGGAACACTGAAGCTTTCTTT; CDR3aa: CASSGRPGTGNTEAFF
v_gene: TRBV5-1; j_gene: TRBJ2-5; abundance: NA; d_gene: TRBD2; CDR3nt: TGCGCCAGCAGCTTGACGATTAGCGGGGACGCCTACCAAGAGACCCAGTACTTC; CDR3aa: CASSLTISGDAYQETQYF
v_gene: TRBV30; j_gene: TRBJ2-3; abundance: NA; d_gene: TRBD2; CDR3nt: TGTGCCTGGAGTGCCGGACTAGCGGGAACAGATACGCAGTATTTT; CDR3aa: CAWSAGLAGTDTQYF
v_gene: TRBV27; j_gene: TRBJ1-2; abundance: NA; d_gene: TRBD1; CDR3nt: TGTGCCAGCAGGGGGACAGGGGACTATGGCTACACCTTC; CDR3aa: CASRGTGDYGYTF
v_gene: TRBV29-1; j_gene: TRBJ2-7; abundance: NA; d_gene: TRBD1; CDR3nt: TGCAGCGCCCAACGACAGGGTTACGAGCAGTACTTC; CDR3aa: CSAQRQGYEQYF
v_gene: TRBV30; j_gene: TRBJ1-6; abundance: NA; d_gene: NA; CDR3nt: TGTGCCTGGAATTTGGCTGATTCACCCCTCCACTTT; CDR3aa: CAWNLADSPLHF
v_gene: TRBV5-6; j_gene: TRBJ2-3; abundance: few; d_gene: TRBD1; CDR3nt: TGTGCCAGCAGCTTGTACAGGGGGCTTACAGATACGCAGTATTTT; CDR3aa: CASSLYRGLTDTQYF
v_gene: TRBV30; j_gene: TRBJ2-7; abundance: NA; d_gene: TRBD1; CDR3nt: TGTGCCTGGAGTGTGGGGACAGTTATCTCCTACGAGCAGTACTTC; CDR3aa: CAWSVGTVISYEQYF
v_gene: TRBV9; j_gene: TRBJ2-7; abundance: once; d_gene: NA; CDR3nt: TGTGCCAGCAGCGCCGATCAGGGTCCCGAGCAGTACTTC; CDR3aa: CASSADQGPEQYF
v_gene: TRBV28; j_gene: TRBJ1-5; abundance: once; d_gene: NA; CDR3nt: TGTGCCAGCAGTTTATTTAGCAATCAGCCCCAGCATTTT; CDR3aa: CASSLFSNQPQHF
v_gene: TRBV25-1; j_gene: TRBJ2-1; abundance: once; d_gene: NA; CDR3nt: TGTGCCAGCAGTGGAACAGGGTTGGTGCAGTTCTTC; CDR3aa: CASSGTGLVQFF
v_gene: TRBV7-2; j_gene: TRBJ1-1; abundance: NA; d_gene: TRBD1; CDR3nt: TGTGCCAGCAGCCTGAGGGGGCAAGGGGCAGCTTTCTTT; CDR3aa: CASSLRGQGAAFF
v_gene: TRBV29-1; j_gene: TRBJ2-5; abundance: NA; d_gene: TRBD2; CDR3nt: TGCAGCGTTGATCGAGGGAGGGGTGAGACCCAGTACTTC; CDR3aa: CSVDRGRGETQYF
v_gene: TRBV6-6; j_gene: TRBJ2-7; abundance: NA; d_gene: TRBD1; CDR3nt: TGTGCCAGCAGGCAAGGACAGGGGAAGATCGACGAGCAGTACTTC; CDR3aa: CASRQGQGKIDEQYF
v_gene: TRBV5-4; j_gene: TRBJ1-1; abundance: NA; d_gene: NA; CDR3nt: TGTGCCAGCAGCTTGGAGTTGGGGGCGTGGACTGAAGCTTTCTTT; CDR3aa: CASSLELGAWTEAFF
v_gene: TRBV27; j_gene: TRBJ1-1; abundance: NA; d_gene: NA; CDR3nt: TGTGCCAGCAGTTTACGGCAAAACACTGAAGCTTTCTTT; CDR3aa: CASSLRQNTEAFF
v_gene: TRBV30; j_gene: TRBJ1-1; abundance: few; d_gene: NA; CDR3nt: TGTGCCTGGAGTGAGGGTCTTGACACTGAAGCTTTCTTT; CDR3aa: CAWSEGLDTEAFF
v_gene: TRBV29-1; j_gene: TRBJ2-1; abundance: NA; d_gene: NA; CDR3nt: TGCAGCGTTGAAGCGTGGGGCAGGGTCAATGAGCAGTTCTTC; CDR3aa: CSVEAWGRVNEQFF
v_gene: TRBV5-4; j_gene: TRBJ2-5; abundance: NA; d_gene: NA; CDR3nt: TGTGCCAGCAGCTTGGTTTGGGCCCAGTACTTC; CDR3aa: CASSLVWAQYF
v_gene: TRBV29-1; j_gene: TRBJ2-7; abundance: NA; d_gene: NA; CDR3nt: TGCAGCGTCCTCCGGGGTGAGCAGTACTTC; CDR3aa: CSVLRGEQYF
v_gene: TRBV28; j_gene: TRBJ1-2; abundance: NA; d_gene: TRBD1; CDR3nt: TGTGCCAGCAGGGGGACCGGGACAGCTAACTATGGCTACACCTTC; CDR3aa: CASRGTGTANYGYTF
v_gene: TRBV18; j_gene: TRBJ1-1; abundance: NA; d_gene: NA; CDR3nt: TGTGCCAGCTCGGCCAAGTCCCTGAACACTGAAGCTTTCTTT; CDR3aa: CASSAKSLNTEAFF
v_gene: TRBV29-1; j_gene: TRBJ2-2; abundance: NA; d_gene: NA; CDR3nt: TGCAGCGTTGTACGGGGGACCAACACCGGGGAGCTGTTTTTT; CDR3aa: CSVVRGTNTGELFF
v_gene: TRBV2; j_gene: TRBJ2-2; abundance: few; d_gene: NA; CDR3nt: TGTGCCAGCAGTTCTGTTTGGGGCACCGGGGAGCTGTTTTTT; CDR3aa: CASSSVWGTGELFF
v_gene: TRBV4-2; j_gene: TRBJ1-1; abundance: NA; d_gene: TRBD1; CDR3nt: TGTGCCAGCAGCCAAACGGGACAGTCCCCTTTCTTT; CDR3aa: CASSQTGQSPFF
v_gene: TRBV4-1; j_gene: TRBJ2-7; abundance: NA; d_gene: NA; CDR3nt: TGCGCCAGCAGCCAAGGGGTGGGGTACGAGCAGTACTTC; CDR3aa: CASSQGVGYEQYF
v_gene: TRBV30; j_gene: TRBJ1-1; abundance: NA; d_gene: NA; CDR3nt: TGTGCCTGGAGTTCTTCAACCTTGGGTACTGAAGCTTTCTTT; CDR3aa: CAWSSSTLGTEAFF
v_gene: TRBV29-1; j_gene: TRBJ1-2; abundance: once; d_gene: NA; CDR3nt: TGCAGCGTTGAGGAGGGGTATGGCTACACCTTC; CDR3aa: CSVEEGYGYTF
v_gene: TRBV25-1; j_gene: TRBJ1-2; abundance: NA; d_gene: NA; CDR3nt: TGTGCCAGCAGATCAGACATCTCCTATGGCTACACCTTC; CDR3aa: CASRSDISYGYTF
v_gene: TRBV6-4; j_gene: TRBJ1-1; abundance: NA; d_gene: NA; CDR3nt: TGTGCCAGCAGTGAGAGGGGAGGGAACACTGAAGCTTTCTTT; CDR3aa: CASSERGGNTEAFF
v_gene: TRBV6-6; j_gene: TRBJ2-3; abundance: NA; d_gene: NA; CDR3nt: TGTGCCAGCAGTTACCCGGGTACAGATACGCAGTATTTT; CDR3aa: CASSYPGTDTQYF
v_gene: TRBV2; j_gene: TRBJ1-6; abundance: once; d_gene: NA; CDR3nt: TGTGCCAGCAACCCACAGGGCTCCTCACCCCTCCACTTT; CDR3aa: CASNPQGSSPLHF